This TCR beta chain was found in a study of T cells in Graves' hyperthyroidism and ophthalmopathy. To note about this clonotype: The antigen remains undetermined.

Overall study results and limits: Among thyroid clonotypes expanded above 0.001, most also appeared in blood.

In the ophthalmopathy cohort, Clinical Activity Score was at least 3, NOSPECS grade at least 4, and duration under 3 months. Diagnoses used clinical symptoms, serum thyroxine and TRAb, thyroid ultrasound and orbital computed tomography. Losses at the gene ends were 5 bases for V and 6 bases for J; bases not matched to a gene: 9. The V gene's germline CDR1 is DFQATT and CDR2 SNEGSKA (reference sequence). The CDR3 covers 15 residues. The source material, RNA transcripts, was used to amplify TCR beta CDR3 regions. First-round RT-PCR with HTBI primers amplified the TCR CDR3 region. In TCRdb, the multiplex PCR reads were re-called with MiXCR into one record per CDR3 protein. This sample has about 500,000 distinct CDR3 sequences, with about 16% found just once.

The chain couples TRBV20-1 to TRBJ1-6; the match to TRBD1 covers 8 bases. The receptor's source is a woman aged 30 to 39 with Graves' ophthalmopathy. Sequenced: blood. The CDR3 DNA is TGCAGTGCTCCCATACAGGGGGGGATTAATTCACCCCTCCACTTT. This codes for CSAPIQGGINSPLHF.